This T cell receptor (beta chain) originates from a study of T-cell reconstitution after alpha-beta-depleted transplantation in children. Ten or more counts support this clonotype. TCRbeta library preparation incorporated unique molecular identifiers. TCRdb passed the PCR reads through MiXCR, listing each CDR3 protein once. Among approximately 200,000 distinct CDR3 sequences listed, approximately 14% were seen once. Germline V gene sequence: CDR1 MNHEY, CDR2 SMNVEV (reference sequence). The CDR3 is 13 residues long. V was shortened by 2 bases and J by 14 bases, with 13 bases between the two germline ends.

This specimen was PBMCs from the stem cell graft donor, taken from the stem cell graft. The TCR originated in a human donor who donated a stem cell graft to a child with acute lymphoblastic leukemia. This sequence joins TRBV27 and TRBJ1-6; the D gene is possibly TRBD1 (5 bases). The CDR3 region is CASSLAWGGALHF. The CDR3 nucleotides read TGTGCCAGCAGTTTAGCGTGGGGCGGAGCCCTCCACTTT.